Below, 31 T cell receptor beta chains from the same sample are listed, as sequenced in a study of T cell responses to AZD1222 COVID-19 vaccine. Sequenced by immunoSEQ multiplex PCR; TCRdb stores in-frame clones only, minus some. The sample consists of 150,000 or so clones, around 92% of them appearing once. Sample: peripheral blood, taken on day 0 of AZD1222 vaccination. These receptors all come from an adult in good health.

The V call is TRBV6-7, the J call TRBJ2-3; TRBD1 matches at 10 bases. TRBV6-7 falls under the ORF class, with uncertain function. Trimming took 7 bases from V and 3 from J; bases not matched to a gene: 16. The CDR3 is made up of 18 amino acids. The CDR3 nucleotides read TGTGCCAGCAACGTCCGGGACAGGGGCCCAAATGGAACAGATACGCAGTATTTT. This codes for CASNVRDRGPNGTDTQYF.

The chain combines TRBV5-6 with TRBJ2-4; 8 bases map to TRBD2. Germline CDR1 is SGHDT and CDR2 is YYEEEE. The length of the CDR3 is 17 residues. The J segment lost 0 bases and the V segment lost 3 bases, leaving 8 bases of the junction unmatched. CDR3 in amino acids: CASSSRRSGGAKNIQYF. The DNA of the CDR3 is TGTGCCAGCAGCTCCCGTCGCAGCGGGGGAGCCAAAAACATTCAGTACTTC.

The CDR3 region is CSVEGGRGEETQYF. CDR3 bases: TGCAGCGTTGAAGGAGGCAGGGGTGAAGAGACCCAGTACTTC. This chain uses TRBV29-1 with TRBJ2-5, with D maybe TRBD1 (6 bases). The germline CDR1 and CDR2 sequences are SQVTM and ANQGSEA. V was shortened by 1 base and J by 3 bases, with 12 bases between the two germline ends. CDR3 length: 14 amino acids.

This CDR3 is CATSDWRGTTYNEQFF. The CDR3 DNA is TGTGCCACCAGTGATTGGCGGGGAACTACCTACAATGAGCAGTTCTTC. V is TRBV24-1 and J is TRBJ2-1; maybe TRBD2 (6 bases). The V gene's germline CDR1 is KGHDR and CDR2 SFDVKD. The V gene lost 2 bases and the J gene lost 2 bases, with 12 bases spanning the gap. The CDR3 is 16 residues long.

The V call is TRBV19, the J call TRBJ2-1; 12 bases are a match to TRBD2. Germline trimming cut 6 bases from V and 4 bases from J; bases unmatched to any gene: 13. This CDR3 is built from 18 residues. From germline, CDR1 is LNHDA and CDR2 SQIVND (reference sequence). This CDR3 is CASSLETSGGRGYNEQFF. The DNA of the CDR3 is TGTGCCAGTAGCCTAGAGACTAGCGGGGGACGGGGGTACAATGAGCAGTTCTTC.

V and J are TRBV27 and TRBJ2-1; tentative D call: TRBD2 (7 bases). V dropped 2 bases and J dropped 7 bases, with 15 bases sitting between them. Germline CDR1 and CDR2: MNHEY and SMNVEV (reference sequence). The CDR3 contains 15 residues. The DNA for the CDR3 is TGTGCCAGCAGTTTAGAGGGGGGGGTCGATAATGAGCAGTTCTTC. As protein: CASSLEGGVDNEQFF.

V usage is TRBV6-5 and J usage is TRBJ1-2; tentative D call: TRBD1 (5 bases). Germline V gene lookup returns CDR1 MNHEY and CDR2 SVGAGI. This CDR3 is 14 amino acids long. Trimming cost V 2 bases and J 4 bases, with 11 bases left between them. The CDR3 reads CASSYQGLGYGYTF. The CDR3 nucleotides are TGTGCCAGCAGTTACCAGGGTCTGGGCTATGGCTACACCTTC.

The CDR3 sequence: CASSWDPIGTEAFF. DNA for the CDR3: TGTGCCAGCAGTTGGGACCCTATAGGCACTGAAGCTTTCTTT. The chain is built from TRBV6-5 and TRBJ1-1, with D perhaps TRBD1 (5 bases). Germline V gene data show CDR1 as MNHEY and CDR2 as SVGAGI. V lost 4 bases, J lost 4 bases, and 13 bases lay in between. CDR3 length equals 14 residues.

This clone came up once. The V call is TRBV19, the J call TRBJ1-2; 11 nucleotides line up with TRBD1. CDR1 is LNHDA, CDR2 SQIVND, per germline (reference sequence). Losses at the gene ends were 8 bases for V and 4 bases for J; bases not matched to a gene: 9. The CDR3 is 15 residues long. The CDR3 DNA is TGTGCCAGTCGGTTCGGGACAGGGGGGACCTATGGCTACACCTTC. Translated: CASRFGTGGTYGYTF.

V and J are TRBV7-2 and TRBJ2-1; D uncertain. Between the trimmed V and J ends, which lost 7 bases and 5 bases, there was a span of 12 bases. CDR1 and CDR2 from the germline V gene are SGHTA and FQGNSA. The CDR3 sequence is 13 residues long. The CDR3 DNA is TGTGCCAGCAACGAACGCCAAAACAATGAGCAGTTCTTC. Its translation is CASNERQNNEQFF.

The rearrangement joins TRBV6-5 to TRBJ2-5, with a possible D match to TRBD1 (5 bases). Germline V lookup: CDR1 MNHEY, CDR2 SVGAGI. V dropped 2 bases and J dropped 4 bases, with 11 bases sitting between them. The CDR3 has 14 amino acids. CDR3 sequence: CASSYEGVRETQYF. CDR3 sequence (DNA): TGTGCCAGCAGTTACGAAGGGGTTCGAGAGACCCAGTACTTC.

DNA of the CDR3: TGTGCCAGCAGCTTCCCGCTGGGGGGAAACACCATATATTTT. Amino acid sequence: CASSFPLGGNTIYF. V is TRBV7-2 and J is TRBJ1-3; unclear D gene. Germline V gene lookup returns CDR1 SGHTA and CDR2 FQGNSA. Trimming cost V 3 bases and J 4 bases, with 10 bases left between them. The CDR3 has 14 amino acids.

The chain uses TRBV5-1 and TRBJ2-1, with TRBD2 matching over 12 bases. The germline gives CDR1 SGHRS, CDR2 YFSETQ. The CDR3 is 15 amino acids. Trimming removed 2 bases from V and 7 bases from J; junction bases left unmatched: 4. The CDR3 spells CASSFMTSGGNEQFF. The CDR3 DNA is TGCGCCAGCAGCTTCATGACTAGCGGGGGTAATGAGCAGTTCTTC.

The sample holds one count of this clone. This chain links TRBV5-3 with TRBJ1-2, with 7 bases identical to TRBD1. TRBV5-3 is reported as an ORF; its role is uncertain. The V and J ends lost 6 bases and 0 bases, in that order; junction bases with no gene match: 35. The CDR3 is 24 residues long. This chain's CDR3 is CARIPSVPDRRKIRICRANYGYTF. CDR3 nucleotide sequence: TGTGCCAGAATCCCCTCCGTACCGGACAGGCGAAAGATTCGGATCTGCCGAGCTAACTATGGCTACACCTTC.

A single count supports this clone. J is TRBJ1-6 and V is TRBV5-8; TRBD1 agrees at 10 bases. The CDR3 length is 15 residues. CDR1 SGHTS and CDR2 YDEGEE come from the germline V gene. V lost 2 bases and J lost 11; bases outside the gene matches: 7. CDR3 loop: CASSFGTGVGTPLHF. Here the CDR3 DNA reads TGTGCCAGCAGCTTCGGGACAGGGGTGGGGACACCCCTCCACTTT.

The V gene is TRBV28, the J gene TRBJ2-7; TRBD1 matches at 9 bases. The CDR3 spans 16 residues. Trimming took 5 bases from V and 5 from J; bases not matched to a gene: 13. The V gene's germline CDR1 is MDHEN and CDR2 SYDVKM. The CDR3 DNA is TGTGCCAGCAGTAACCCCCCGGGACAGGGTCCCCACGAGCAGTACTTC. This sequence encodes CASSNPPGQGPHEQYF.

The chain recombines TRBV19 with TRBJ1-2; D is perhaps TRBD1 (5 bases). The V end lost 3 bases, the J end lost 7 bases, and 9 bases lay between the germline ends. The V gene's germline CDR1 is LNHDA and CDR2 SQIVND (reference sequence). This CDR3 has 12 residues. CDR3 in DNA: TGTGCCAGTAGTATTTGGGGCTCTGGCTACACCTTC. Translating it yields CASSIWGSGYTF.

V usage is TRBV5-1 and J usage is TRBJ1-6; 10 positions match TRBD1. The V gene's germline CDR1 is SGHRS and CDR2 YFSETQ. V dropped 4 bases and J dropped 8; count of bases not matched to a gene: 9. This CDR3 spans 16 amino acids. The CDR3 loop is CASSPATTGGHSPLHF. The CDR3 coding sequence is TGCGCCAGCAGCCCGGCGACGACAGGGGGCCATTCACCCCTCCACTTT.

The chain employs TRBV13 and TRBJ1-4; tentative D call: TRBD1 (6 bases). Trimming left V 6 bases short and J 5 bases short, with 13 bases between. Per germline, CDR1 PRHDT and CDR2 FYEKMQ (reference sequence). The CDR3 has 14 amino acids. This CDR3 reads CASSTRQGNEKLFF. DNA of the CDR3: TGTGCCAGCAGTACCCGGCAGGGGAATGAAAAACTGTTTTTT.

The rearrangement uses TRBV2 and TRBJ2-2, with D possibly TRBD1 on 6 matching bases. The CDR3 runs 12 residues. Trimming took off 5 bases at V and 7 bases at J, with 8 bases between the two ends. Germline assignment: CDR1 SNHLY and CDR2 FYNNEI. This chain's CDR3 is CASSRTDGELFF. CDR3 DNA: TGTGCCAGCAGTCGGACAGACGGGGAGCTGTTTTTT. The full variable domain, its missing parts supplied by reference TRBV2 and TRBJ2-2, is EPEVTQTPSHQVTQMGQEVILRCVPISNHLYFYWYRQILGQKVEFLVSFYNNEISEKSEIFDDQFSVERPDGSNFTLKIRSTKLEDSAMYFCASSRTDGELFFGEGSRLTVL.

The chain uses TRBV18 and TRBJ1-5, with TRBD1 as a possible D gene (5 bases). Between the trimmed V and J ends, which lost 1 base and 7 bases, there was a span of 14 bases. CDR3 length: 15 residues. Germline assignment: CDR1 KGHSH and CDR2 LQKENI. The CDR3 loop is CASSPLGFGGQPQHF. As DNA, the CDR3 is TGTGCCAGCTCACCACTGGGGTTTGGGGGACAGCCCCAGCATTTT.

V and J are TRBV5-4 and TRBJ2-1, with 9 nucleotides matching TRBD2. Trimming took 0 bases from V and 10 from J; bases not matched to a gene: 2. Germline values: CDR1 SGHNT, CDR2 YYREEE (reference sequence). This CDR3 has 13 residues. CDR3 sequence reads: CASSLVGLAEQFF. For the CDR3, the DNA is TGTGCCAGCAGCTTGGTAGGACTAGCGGAGCAGTTCTTC.

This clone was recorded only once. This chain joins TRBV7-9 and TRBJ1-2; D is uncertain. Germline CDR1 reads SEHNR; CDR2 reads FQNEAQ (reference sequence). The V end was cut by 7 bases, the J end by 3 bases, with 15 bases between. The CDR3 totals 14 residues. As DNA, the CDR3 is TGTGCCAGCAACGCTTTGGGATCCCACTATGGCTACACCTTC. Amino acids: CASNALGSHYGYTF.

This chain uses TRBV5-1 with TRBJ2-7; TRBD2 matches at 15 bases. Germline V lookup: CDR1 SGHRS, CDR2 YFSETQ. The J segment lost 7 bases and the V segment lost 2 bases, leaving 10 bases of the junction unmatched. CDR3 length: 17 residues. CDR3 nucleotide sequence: TGCGCCAGCAGCTTCGGACTAGCGGGAGGGCCAACGGATGAGCAGTACTTC. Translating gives CASSFGLAGGPTDEQYF.

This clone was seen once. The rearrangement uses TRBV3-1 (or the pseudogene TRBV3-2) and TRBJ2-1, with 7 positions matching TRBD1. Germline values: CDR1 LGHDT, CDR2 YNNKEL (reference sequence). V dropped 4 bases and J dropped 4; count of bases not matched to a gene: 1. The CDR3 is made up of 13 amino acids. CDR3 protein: CASSPTGYNEQFF. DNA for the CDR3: TGTGCCAGCAGCCCGACAGGGTACAATGAGCAGTTCTTC.

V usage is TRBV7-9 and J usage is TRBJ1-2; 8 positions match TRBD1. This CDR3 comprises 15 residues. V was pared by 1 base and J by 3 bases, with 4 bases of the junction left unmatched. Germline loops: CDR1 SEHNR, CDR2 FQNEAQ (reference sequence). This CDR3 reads CASSLGQGKDYGYTF. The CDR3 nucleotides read TGTGCCAGCAGCTTAGGACAGGGGAAAGACTATGGCTACACCTTC. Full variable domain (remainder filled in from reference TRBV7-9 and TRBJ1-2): DTGVSQNPRHKITKRGQNVTFRCDPISEHNRLYWYRQTLGQGPEFLTYFQNEAQLEKSRLLSDRFSAERPKGSFSTLEIQRTEQGDSAMYLCASSLGQGKDYGYTFGSGTRLTVV.

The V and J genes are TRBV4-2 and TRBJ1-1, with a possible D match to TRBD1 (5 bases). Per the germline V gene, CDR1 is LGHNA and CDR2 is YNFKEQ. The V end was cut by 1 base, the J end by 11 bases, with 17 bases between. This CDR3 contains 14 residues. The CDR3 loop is CASSQATGTSAAFF. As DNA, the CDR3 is TGTGCCAGCAGCCAAGCTACCGGGACTTCGGCGGCTTTCTTT.

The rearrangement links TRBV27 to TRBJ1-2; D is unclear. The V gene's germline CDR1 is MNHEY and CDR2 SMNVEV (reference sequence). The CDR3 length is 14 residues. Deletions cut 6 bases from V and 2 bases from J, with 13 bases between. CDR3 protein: CASSRTIENYGYTF. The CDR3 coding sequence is TGTGCCAGCAGCAGAACCATAGAGAACTATGGCTACACCTTC.

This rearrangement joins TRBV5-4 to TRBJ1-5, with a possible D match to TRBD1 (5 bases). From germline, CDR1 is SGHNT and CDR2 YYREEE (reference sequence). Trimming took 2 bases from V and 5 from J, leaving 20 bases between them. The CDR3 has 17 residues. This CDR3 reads CASSFGAGRASDQPQHF. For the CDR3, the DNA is TGTGCCAGCAGCTTCGGGGCAGGCCGCGCGTCCGATCAGCCCCAGCATTTT.

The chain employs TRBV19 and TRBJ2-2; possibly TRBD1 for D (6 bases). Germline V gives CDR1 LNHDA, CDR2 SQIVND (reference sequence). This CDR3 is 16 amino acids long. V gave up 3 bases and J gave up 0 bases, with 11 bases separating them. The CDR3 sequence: CASSIWGLANTGELFF. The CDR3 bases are TGTGCCAGTAGTATTTGGGGGCTTGCGAACACCGGGGAGCTGTTTTTT.

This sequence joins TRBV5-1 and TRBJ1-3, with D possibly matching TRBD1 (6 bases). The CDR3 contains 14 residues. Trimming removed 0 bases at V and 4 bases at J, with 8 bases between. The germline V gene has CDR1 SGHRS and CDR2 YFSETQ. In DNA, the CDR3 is TGCGCCAGCAGCTTGGGGACAGAAGGAAACACCATATATTTT. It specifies CASSLGTEGNTIYF.